Included here is one T cell receptor beta chain sequence, with context. The CDR3 contains 12 residues. J gave up 3 bases and V 10 bases, and 5 bases lay outside the gene matches. Germline V lookup: CDR1 MNHEY, CDR2 SVGAGI. This sample was included in a study of T cell changes during pregnancy in multiple sclerosis. Libraries were prepared by immunoSEQ multiplex PCR; TCRdb keeps only in-frame clonotypes and omits some of them. Of roughly 41,000 clones in the sample, roughly nine tenths were seen once. Sequenced here: CD4+ T cells from peripheral blood mononuclear cells, sampled in the first trimester of pregnancy. The receptor was derived from a female donor with multiple sclerosis, enrolled in a pregnancy study. This sequence joins TRBV6-5 and TRBJ1-2, with 7 bases lining up with TRBD1. The CDR3 protein is CATRQGDYGYTF. The CDR3 DNA follows: TGTGCCACCCGACAGGGCGACTATGGCTACACCTTC.